This entry is about one T cell receptor (beta chain). Its target antigen remains unknown. No base qualities exist here, and no much larger clone lies one base off it. Stable Graves' hyperthyroidism was defined as no progression to ophthalmopathy during 18 months of follow-up. Hyperthyroidism patients were newly diagnosed, had a disease duration of under 2 months, and were aged 18 to 65 years. The study excluded patients with uncontrolled infections, other autoimmune diseases, pregnancy or lactation. Clinical symptoms, serum thyroxine and TRAb, thyroid ultrasound, and orbital computed tomography formed the basis for the diagnoses. PBMCs were isolated from approximately 10 ml of fresh peripheral blood by Ficoll-Paque density gradient centrifugation. Trizol reagent was used to extract total RNA, and RNA quality was then checked on an Agilent 2100 Bioanalyzer. The sample is drawn from a study of T cells in Graves' hyperthyroidism and ophthalmopathy (dated by TCRdb to about 2019). Looking at the study overall: Peripheral blood samples were taken at initial diagnosis, before any treatment was given. TCR V-J signatures able to tell the groups apart were searched for in a discovery cohort of about a hundred patients, of whom fewer than 45 had Graves' ophthalmopathy and about 55 had stable Graves' hyperthyroidism. Prospective prediction of ophthalmopathy was tested in an independent validation cohort of about 19 hyperthyroidism patients and 15 to 17 patients who later progressed to ophthalmopathy. For training and testing, the roughly 93 patients in the discovery cohort were randomly divided in a 7:3 ratio. In six Graves' hyperthyroidism patients, the study also compared T-cell repertoires from thyroid tissue with T-cell repertoires from blood. Once sampling was done, hyperthyroidism patients were given methimazole at a starting dose of 30 mg daily, whereas ophthalmopathy patients were given high-dose intravenous methylprednisolone. The paper reports TCR Vbeta CDR3 sequencing of roughly 140 peripheral blood samples: approximately 41 ophthalmopathy, under 80 hyperthyroidism and around 17 progressor patients.

The TCR beta CDR3 regions were amplified from the RNA transcripts. For the first round of RT-PCR on the TCR CDR3, the HTBI primer set was used together with the Qiagen OneStep RT-PCR kit. Libraries were constructed in a second round of multiplex PCR, after which size selection and purification were performed. Paired-end sequencing of the libraries was performed with 100 bp reads on an Illumina HiSeq2000. The paper's processing steps were these. Raw data were processed with SOAPnuke, discarding reads with adapters, uncalled bases, mean Phred below 15, or no exact constant-primer or identifier match. COPE v1.2.5 was used to merge the high-quality paired reads, and each unique nucleotide sequence was defined as a clonotype. Clonotypes were aligned to IMGT TRBV, TRBD and TRBJ reference segments using MiTCR v1.1. The analysis included only V-J combinations with a frequency above 0.0001, which together covered about 99% of the repertoires. The TCS score was defined as F50 (clonal expansion) divided by E x V (chaos), with BLOSUM62-based TCRdist calculated between CDR3 peptides within each V-J. Welch's t-statistics and random forest reduced 450 to 600 V-J features to 13, which were used in a naive Bayes classifier (R e1071). TCRdb took the public reads, trimmed them with fastp at Q25, ran MiXCR for clone calling and kept in-frame beta chains. Rows merge per CDR3 protein into single entries with the most common DNA and genes. TCRdb's processing, not the authors', yielded these V and J calls. In all, the sample holds some 510,000 distinct CDR3 sequences, and less than 25% of those were seen once. About 26% of the sample is held by the ten biggest clonotypes.

What the study reported, not specific to this receptor: No statistical method was used to fix the sample size in advance, and group allocation was not hidden from the investigators. During validation, the model predicted progression to ophthalmopathy a median of roughly 7.1 months ahead of onset, with approximately 71% sensitivity and 72% to 80% specificity. A model built on a 13 V-J signature distinguished ophthalmopathy from stable hyperthyroidism, reaching around 87% sensitivity and around 82% specificity in cross-validation and 80%/75% in testing. Most expanded thyroid clonotypes (frequency above 0.001) were also detected in blood, suggesting blood repertoires may reflect thyroid immune responses.

The CDR3 measures 14 amino acids from cysteine to phenylalanine. The DNA shown is the 42-base CDR3, in frame from base 1. The germline V and J ends show losses of 5 bases and 4 bases respectively, and no gene match explains 7 bases of the junction. The chain is encoded by TRBV12-3 or TRBV12-4 joined to TRBJ2-5; 7 of the junction bases match TRBD1. The specimen was blood. This TCR was recovered from a young man with Graves' hyperthyroidism. The CDR3 reads as follows: CASSITTGVETQYF. The nucleotides are TGTGCCAGCAGTATCACAACAGGGGTAGAGACCCAGTACTTC.